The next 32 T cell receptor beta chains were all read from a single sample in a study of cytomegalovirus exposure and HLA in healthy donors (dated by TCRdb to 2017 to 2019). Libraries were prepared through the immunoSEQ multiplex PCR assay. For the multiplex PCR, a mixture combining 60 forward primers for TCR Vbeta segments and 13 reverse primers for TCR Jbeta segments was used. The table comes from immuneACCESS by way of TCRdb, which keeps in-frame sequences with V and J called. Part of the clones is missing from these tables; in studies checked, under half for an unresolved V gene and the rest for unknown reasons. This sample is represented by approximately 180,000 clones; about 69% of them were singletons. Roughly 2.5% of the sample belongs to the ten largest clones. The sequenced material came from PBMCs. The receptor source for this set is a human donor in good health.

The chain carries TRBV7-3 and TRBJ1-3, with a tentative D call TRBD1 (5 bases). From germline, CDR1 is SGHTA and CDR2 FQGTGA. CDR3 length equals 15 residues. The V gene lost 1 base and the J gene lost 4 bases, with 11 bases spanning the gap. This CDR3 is CASSLSGGGGNTIYF. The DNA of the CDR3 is TGTGCCAGCAGCTTAAGCGGGGGGGGAGGAAACACCATATATTTT.

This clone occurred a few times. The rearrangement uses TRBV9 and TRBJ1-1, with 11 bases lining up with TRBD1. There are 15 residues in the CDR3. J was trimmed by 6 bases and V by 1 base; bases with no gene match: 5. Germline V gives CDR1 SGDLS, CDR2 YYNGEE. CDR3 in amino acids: CASSVRTGGLSEAFF. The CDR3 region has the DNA TGTGCCAGCAGCGTACGGACAGGGGGCTTGTCTGAAGCTTTCTTT.

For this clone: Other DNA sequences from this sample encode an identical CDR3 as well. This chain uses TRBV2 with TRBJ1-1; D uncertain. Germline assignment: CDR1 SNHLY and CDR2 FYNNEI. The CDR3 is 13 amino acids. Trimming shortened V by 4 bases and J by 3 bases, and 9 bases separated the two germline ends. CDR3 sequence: CASSVGDYTEAFF. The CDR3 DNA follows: TGTGCCAGCAGTGTGGGAGATTACACTGAAGCTTTCTTT.

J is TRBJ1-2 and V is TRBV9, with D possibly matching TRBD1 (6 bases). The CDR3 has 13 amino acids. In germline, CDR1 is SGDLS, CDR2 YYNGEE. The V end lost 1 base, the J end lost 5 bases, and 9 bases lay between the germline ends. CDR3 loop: CASSVRTAYGYTF. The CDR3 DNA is TGTGCCAGCAGCGTAAGGACAGCGTATGGCTACACCTTC.

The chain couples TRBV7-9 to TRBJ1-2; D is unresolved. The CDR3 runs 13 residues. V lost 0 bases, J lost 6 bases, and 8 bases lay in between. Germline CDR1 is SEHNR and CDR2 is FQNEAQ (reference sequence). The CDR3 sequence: CASSLASRDGYTF. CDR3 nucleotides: TGTGCCAGCAGCTTAGCGTCGAGGGATGGCTACACCTTC.

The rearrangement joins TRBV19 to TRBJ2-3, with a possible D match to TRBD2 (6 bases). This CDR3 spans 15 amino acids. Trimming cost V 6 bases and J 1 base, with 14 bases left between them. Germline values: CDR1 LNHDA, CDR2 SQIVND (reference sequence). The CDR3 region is CASRKTSRGTDTQYF. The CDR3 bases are TGTGCCAGTAGGAAGACTAGTCGTGGCACAGATACGCAGTATTTT. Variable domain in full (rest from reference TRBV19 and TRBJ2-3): DGGITQSPKYLFRKEGQNVTLSCEQNLNHDAMYWYRQDPGQGLRLIYYSQIVNDFQKGDIAEGYSVSREKKESFPLTVTSAQKNPTAFYLCASRKTSRGTDTQYFGPGTRLTVL.

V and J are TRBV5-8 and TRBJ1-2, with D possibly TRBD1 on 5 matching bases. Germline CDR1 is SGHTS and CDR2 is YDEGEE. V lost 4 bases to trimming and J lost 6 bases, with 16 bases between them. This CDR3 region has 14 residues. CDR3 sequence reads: CASSRLGGVDGYTF. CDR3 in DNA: TGTGCCAGCAGCCGCCTGGGGGGGGTCGATGGCTACACCTTC.

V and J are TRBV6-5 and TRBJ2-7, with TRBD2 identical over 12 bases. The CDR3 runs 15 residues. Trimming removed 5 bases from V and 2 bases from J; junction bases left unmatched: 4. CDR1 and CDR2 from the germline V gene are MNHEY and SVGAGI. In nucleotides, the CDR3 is TGTGCCAGCAGTACCCGGACTAGCGGGACCTACGAGCAGTACTTC. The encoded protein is CASSTRTSGTYEQYF.

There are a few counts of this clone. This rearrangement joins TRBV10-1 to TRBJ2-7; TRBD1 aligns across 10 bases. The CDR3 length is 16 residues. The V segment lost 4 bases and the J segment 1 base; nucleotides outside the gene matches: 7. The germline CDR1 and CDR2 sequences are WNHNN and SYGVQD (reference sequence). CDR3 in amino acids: CASSVTGQGSSYEQYF. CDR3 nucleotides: TGCGCCAGCAGTGTAACGGGACAGGGGTCGTCCTACGAGCAGTACTTC.

The CDR3 region is CASSRGDRGYEQYF. In DNA form, the CDR3 reads TGTGCCAGCAGCAGAGGGGACAGGGGCTACGAGCAGTACTTC. The chain couples TRBV13 to TRBJ2-7, with 10 bases lining up with TRBD1. The ends lost 5 bases at V and 3 bases at J; junction bases unmatched: 4. Germline CDR1 and CDR2: PRHDT and FYEKMQ (reference sequence). This CDR3 region has 14 residues.

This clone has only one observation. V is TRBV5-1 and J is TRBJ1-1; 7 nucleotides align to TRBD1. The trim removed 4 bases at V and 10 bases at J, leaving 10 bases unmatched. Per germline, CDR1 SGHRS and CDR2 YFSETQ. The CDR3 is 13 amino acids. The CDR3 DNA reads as TGCGCCAGCAGCCCCAGGGACAGTTTAAGAGCTTTCTTT. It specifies CASSPRDSLRAFF.

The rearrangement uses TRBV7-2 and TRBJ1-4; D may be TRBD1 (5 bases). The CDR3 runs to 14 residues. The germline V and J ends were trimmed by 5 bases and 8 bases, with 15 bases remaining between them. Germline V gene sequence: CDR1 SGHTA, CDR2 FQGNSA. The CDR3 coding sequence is TGTGCCAGCAGCACTACGGGGGTTGGGGAAAAACTGTTTTTT. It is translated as CASSTTGVGEKLFF. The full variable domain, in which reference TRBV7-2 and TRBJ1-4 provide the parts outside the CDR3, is GAGVSQSPSNKVTEKGKDVELRCDPISGHTALYWYRQSLGQGLEFLIYFQGNSAPDKSGLPSDRFSAERTGGSVSTLTIQRTQQEDSAVYLCASSTTGVGEKLFFGSGTQLSVL.

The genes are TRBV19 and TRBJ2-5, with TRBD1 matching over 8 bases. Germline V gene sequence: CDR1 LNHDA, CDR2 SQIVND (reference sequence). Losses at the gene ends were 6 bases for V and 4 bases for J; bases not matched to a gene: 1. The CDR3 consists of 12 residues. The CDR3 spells CASSDRGETQYF. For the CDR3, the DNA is TGTGCCAGTAGCGACAGGGGAGAGACCCAGTACTTC. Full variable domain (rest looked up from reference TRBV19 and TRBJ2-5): DGGITQSPKYLFRKEGQNVTLSCEQNLNHDAMYWYRQDPGQGLRLIYYSQIVNDFQKGDIAEGYSVSREKKESFPLTVTSAQKNPTAFYLCASSDRGETQYFGPGTRLLVL.

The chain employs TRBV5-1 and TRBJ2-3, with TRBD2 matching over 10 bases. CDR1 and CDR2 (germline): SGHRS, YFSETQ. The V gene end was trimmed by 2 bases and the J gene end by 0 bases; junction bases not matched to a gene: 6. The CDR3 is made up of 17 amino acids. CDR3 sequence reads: CASSFPLAGKSTDTQYF. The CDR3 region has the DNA TGCGCCAGCAGCTTCCCACTAGCGGGGAAGAGCACAGATACGCAGTATTTT.

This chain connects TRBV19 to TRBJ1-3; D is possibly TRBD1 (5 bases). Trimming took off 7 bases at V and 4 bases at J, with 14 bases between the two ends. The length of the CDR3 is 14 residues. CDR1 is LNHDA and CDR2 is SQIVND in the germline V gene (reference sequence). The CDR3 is CASKLGAAGNTIYF. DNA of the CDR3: TGTGCCAGTAAATTAGGGGCCGCCGGAAACACCATATATTTT.

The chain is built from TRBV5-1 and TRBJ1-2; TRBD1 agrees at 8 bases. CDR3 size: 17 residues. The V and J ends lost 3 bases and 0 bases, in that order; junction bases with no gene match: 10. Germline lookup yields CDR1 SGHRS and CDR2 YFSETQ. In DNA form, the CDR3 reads TGCGCCAGCAGCTCCGGGACAGGACTATCAGCTAACTATGGCTACACCTTC. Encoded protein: CASSSGTGLSANYGYTF.

CDR3 coding DNA: TGTGCCAGCTCGGCAAAGACAATGGGCCAGCCCCAGCATTTT. Translating it yields CASSAKTMGQPQHF. The chain carries TRBV18 and TRBJ1-5; no definite D call. Germline assignment: CDR1 KGHSH and CDR2 LQKENI. The CDR3 length is 14 residues. V lost 6 bases and J lost 7, with 16 bases in between.

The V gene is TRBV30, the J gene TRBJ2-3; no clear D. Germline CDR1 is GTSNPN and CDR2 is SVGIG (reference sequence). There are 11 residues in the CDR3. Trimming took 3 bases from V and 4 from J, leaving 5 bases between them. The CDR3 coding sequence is TGTGCCTGGAGGAGCGCAGATACGCAGTATTTT. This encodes CAWRSADTQYF.

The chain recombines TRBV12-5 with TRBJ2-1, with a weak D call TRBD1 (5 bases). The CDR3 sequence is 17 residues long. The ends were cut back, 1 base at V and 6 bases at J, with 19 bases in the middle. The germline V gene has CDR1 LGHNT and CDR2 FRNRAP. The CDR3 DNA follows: TGTGCTAGTGGTTTGGAGGTGAGCAGGGTCTCAACCAATGAGCAGTTCTTC. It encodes CASGLEVSRVSTNEQFF.

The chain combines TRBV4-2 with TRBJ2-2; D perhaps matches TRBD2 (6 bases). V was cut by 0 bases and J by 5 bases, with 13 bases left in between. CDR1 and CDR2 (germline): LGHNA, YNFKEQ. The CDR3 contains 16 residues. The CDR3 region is CASSQDWLAMTGELFF. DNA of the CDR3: TGTGCCAGCAGCCAAGACTGGCTAGCGATGACCGGGGAGCTGTTTTTT.

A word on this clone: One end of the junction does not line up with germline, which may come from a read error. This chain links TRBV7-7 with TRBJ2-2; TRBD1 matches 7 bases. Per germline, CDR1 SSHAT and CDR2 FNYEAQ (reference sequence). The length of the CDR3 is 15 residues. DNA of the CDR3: TGTGCTAGCAGCCCCCGAGGGGGCTGGGCCGGGGAGCTGTTTTTT. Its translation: CASSPRGGWAGELFF. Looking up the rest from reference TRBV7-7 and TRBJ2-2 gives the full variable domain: GAGVSQSPRYKVTKRGQDVTLRCDPISSHATLYWYQQALGQGPEFLTYFNYEAQPDKSGLPSDRFSAERPEGSISTLTIQRTEQRDSAMYRCASSPRGGWAGELFFGEGSRLTVL.

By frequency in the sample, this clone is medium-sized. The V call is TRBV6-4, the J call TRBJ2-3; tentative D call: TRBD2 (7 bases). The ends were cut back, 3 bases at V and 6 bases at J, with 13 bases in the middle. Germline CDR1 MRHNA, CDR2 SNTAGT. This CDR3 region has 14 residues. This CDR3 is CASSEAGAGDTQYF. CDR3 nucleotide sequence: TGTGCCAGCAGTGAGGCGGGGGCCGGGGATACGCAGTATTTT.

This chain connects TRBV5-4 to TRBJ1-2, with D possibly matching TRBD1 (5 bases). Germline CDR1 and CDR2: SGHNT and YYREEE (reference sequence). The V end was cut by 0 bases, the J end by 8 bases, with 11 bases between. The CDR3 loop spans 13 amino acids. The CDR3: CASSLGQGRGYTF. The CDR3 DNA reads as TGTGCCAGCAGCTTGGGGCAGGGCCGCGGCTACACCTTC.

Written as DNA, the CDR3 is TGTGCCTGGAGTGTGGGGACAGGGGACTACAATGAGCAGTTCTTC. Its translation is CAWSVGTGDYNEQFF. The rearrangement links TRBV30 to TRBJ2-1; 10 bases are shared with TRBD1. This CDR3 is 15 amino acids long. Trimming at V came to 0 bases and at J to 3 bases, leaving 2 bases not matched to a gene. Germline-derived CDR1 and CDR2 are GTSNPN and SVGIG (reference sequence).

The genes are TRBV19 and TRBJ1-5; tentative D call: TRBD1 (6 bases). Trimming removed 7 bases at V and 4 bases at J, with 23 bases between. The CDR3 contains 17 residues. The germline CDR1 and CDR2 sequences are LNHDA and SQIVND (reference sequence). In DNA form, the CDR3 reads TGTGCCAGTACCAGCCCGGACAGAGAAGATCTAAATCAGCCCCAGCATTTT. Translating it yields CASTSPDREDLNQPQHF.

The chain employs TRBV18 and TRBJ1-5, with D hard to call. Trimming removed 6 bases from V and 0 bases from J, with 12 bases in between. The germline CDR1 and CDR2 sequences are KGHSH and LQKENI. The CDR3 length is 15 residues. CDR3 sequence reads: CASSRTDNSNQPQHF. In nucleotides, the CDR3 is TGTGCCAGCTCCCGAACAGACAATAGCAATCAGCCCCAGCATTTT.

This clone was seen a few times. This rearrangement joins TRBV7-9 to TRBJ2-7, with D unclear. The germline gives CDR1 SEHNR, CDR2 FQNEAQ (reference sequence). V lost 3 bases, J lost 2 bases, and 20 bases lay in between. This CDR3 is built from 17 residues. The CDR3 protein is CASSFPTPLVAAYEQYF. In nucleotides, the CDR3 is TGTGCCAGCAGCTTCCCTACCCCCCTGGTTGCCGCCTACGAGCAGTACTTC.

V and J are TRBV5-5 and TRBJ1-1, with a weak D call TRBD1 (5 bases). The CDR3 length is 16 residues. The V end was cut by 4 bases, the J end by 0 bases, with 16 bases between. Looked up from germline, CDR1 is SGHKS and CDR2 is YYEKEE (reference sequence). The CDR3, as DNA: TGTGCCAGCAGCACCGACAGTTATGGGCTGAACACTGAAGCTTTCTTT. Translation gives CASSTDSYGLNTEAFF.

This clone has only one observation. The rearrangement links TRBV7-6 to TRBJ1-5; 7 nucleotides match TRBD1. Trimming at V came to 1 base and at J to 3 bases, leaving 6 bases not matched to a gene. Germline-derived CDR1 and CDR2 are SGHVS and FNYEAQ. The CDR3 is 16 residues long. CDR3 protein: CASSLGQGASNQPQHF. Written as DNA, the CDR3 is TGTGCCAGCAGCTTAGGACAGGGAGCCTCCAATCAGCCCCAGCATTTT.

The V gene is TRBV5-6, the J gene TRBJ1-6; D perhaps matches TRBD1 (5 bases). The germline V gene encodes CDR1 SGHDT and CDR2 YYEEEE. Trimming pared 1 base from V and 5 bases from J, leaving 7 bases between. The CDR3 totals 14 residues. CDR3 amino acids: CASSLTGNNSPLHF. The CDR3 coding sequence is TGTGCCAGCAGCTTGACAGGAAATAATTCACCCCTCCACTTT.

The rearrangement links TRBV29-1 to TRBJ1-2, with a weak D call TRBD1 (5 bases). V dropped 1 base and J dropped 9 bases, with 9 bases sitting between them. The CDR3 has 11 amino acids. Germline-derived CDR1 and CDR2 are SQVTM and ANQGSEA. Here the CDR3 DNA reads TGCAGCGTTGAAGTGGAGGGGAGCTACACCTTC. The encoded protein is CSVEVEGSYTF.

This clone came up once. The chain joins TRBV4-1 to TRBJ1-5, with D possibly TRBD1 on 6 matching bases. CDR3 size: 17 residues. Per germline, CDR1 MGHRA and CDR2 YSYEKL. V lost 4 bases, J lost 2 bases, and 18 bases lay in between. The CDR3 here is CASSPGATGYRNQPQHF. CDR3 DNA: TGCGCCAGCAGCCCCGGGGCAACAGGGTACCGCAATCAGCCCCAGCATTTT.